Detailed here is one TCR beta chain. Its specificity is not known. The study ran its PCR with 60 Vbeta and 13 Jbeta primers. Data came from immunoSEQ multiplex PCR; TCRdb stores just in-frame clones and leaves some out. The repertoire consists of approximately 190,000 clones, with 83% occurring once and the leading ten covering 1.7%. Healthy bone marrow donors made up the donors. The data are from a study of cytomegalovirus exposure and HLA in healthy donors. Whole-study findings and limits: The presence/absence work took it that sequencing depth was about the same across donors.

This CDR3 region has 11 residues. Deletions cut 2 bases from V and 2 bases from J, with 2 bases between. Germline V lookup: CDR1 SGHTS, CDR2 YDEGEE. Sequenced input: PBMCs. V is TRBV5-8 and J is TRBJ2-7, with no clear D. The TCR originated in a man aged 40-49 years in good health and CMV-seropositive. DNA for the CDR3: TGTGCCAGCAGCTTCGCCTACGAGCAGTACTTC. Encoded protein: CASSFAYEQYF.